This entry concerns a single TCR beta chain. The sample originates from a study of blood T cell repertoires in COVID-19. For the study at large: Acute and convalescent COVID-19 samples came from the United States, Italy and Spain. The cDNA or gDNA used as material had been derived from T cells, B-cell-depleted T cells, or PBMCs.

This CDR3 comprises 14 residues. The V gene's germline CDR1 is MNHEY and CDR2 SVGAGI. Trimming pared 8 bases from V and 5 bases from J, leaving 16 bases between. Under the authors' procedure: Amplified reference gene primers provided the basis for estimating nucleated cell counts. Only in-frame clones appear in the TCRdb table, and some are missing; sequencing was by immunoSEQ multiplex PCR. That table is the source of V, J and clone size, and D and trimming were worked out from the DNA. The profile shows over 100,000 clones, 84% of them singletons. Sequencing was performed on peripheral blood. V usage is TRBV6-5 and J usage is TRBJ1-5, with a tentative D call TRBD1 (5 bases). The origin of this receptor is a man aged 55 to 69 with acute or convalescent COVID-19. CDR3 coding DNA: TGTGCCAGCGGGGAACGACAGAGAGATCAGCCCCAGCATTTT. It encodes CASGERQRDQPQHF.